This T cell receptor beta chain was sequenced during a study of CD4 T cells in relation to SARS-CoV-2 and coronaviruses. Study as a whole: TCR beta CDR3s were sequenced after roughly nine-day antigen culture of PBMCs. The HLA restriction of the shared crossreactive spike epitopes was mapped. Study findings and constraints: Pre-pandemic and post-infection samples never came from the same donor.

The count of this clone is one. Its matching antigen is unknown. This CDR3 comprises 13 residues. Germline V gene data show CDR1 as MNHEY and CDR2 as SVGAGI. V shed 0 bases and J shed 5 bases, with 6 bases lying between them. Assay: immunoSEQ multiplex PCR; the TCRdb copy retains only in-frame clones and omits some. The data hold some 45,000 clones, with roughly four fifths observed a single time. This receptor was identified in an adult with COVID-19. The sample consisted of naive CD4+ T cells from PBMCs, cultured in vitro. Subset: naive CD4+ T cells isolated by negative enrichment. J is TRBJ2-3 and V is TRBV6-5, with D unresolved. The CDR3 loop reads CASSYSPLDTQYF. Here the CDR3 DNA reads TGTGCCAGCAGTTACTCCCCGTTAGATACGCAGTATTTT.